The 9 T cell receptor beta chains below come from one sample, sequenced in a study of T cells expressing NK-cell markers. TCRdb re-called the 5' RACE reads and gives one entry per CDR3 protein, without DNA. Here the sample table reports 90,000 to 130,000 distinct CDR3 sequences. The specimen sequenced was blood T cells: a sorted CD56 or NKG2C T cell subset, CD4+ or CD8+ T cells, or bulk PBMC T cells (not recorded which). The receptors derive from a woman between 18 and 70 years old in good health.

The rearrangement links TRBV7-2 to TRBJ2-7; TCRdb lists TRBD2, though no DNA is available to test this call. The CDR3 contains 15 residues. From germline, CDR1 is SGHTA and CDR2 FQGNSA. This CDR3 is CASSSGASGTYEQYF.

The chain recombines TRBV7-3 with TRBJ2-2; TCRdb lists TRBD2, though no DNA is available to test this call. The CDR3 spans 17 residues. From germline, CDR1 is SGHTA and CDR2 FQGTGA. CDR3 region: CASSDGLAGLETGELFF.

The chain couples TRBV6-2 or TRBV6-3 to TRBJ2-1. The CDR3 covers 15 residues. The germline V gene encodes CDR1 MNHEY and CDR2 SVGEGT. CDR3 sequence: CASSFFGSSYNEQFF.

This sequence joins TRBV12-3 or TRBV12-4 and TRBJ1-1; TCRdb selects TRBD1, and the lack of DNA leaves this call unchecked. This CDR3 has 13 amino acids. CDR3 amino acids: CASSSDSGVEAFF.

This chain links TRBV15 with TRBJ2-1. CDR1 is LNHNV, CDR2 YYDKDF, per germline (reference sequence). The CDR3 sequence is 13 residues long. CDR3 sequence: CATSRANGNEQFF. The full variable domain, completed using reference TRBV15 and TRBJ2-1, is DAMVIQNPRYQVTQFGKPVTLSCSQTLNHNVMYWYQQKSSQAPKLLFHYYDKDFNNEADTPDNFQSRRPNTSFCFLDIRSPGLGDTAMYLCATSRANGNEQFFGPGTRLTVL.

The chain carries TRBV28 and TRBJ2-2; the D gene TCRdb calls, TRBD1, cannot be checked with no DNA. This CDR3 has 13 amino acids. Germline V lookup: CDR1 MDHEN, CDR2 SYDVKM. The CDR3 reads CASSGKGAGELFF.

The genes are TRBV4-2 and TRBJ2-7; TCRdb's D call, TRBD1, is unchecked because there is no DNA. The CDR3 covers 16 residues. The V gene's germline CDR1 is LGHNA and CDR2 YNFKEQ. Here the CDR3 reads CASSQDSARMAYEQYF.

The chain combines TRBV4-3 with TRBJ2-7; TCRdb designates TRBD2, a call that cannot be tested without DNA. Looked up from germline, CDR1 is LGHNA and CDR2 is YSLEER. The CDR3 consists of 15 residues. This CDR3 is CASSAGAGLSYEQYF.

The CDR3 sequence: CASSAGLSEAFF. This sequence joins TRBV25-1 and TRBJ1-1; TCRdb's D gene call, TRBD1, goes unchecked for lack of DNA. CDR1 and CDR2 (germline): MGHDK, SYGVNS. The CDR3 runs 12 residues. The full variable domain, its missing parts supplied by reference TRBV25-1 and TRBJ1-1, is EADIYQTPRYLVIGTGKKITLECSQTMGHDKMYWYQQDPGMELHLIHYSYGVNSTEKGDLSSESTVSRIRTEHFPLTLESARPSHTSQYLCASSAGLSEAFFGQGTRLTVV.